These 6 T cell receptor beta chains originate from one sample sequenced in a study of response to subunit inactivated influenza vaccine. MiXCR was run by TCRdb on the RT-PCR reads, yielding one entry per CDR3 protein. The repertoire holds hundreds of thousands of distinct CDR3 sequences, 14% seen once, with 6% to 8% in the top ten. The starting material was PBMCs from blood, obtained less than 15 days before vaccination. Receptors were obtained from a man aged 50 or older who received an inactivated influenza vaccine.

The sample holds many counts of this clonotype. V and J are TRBV7-9 and TRBJ2-1; D is possibly TRBD1 (6 bases). The V gene lost 1 base and the J gene lost 5 bases, with 15 bases spanning the gap. This CDR3 spans 16 amino acids. Germline-derived CDR1 and CDR2 are SEHNR and FQNEAQ (reference sequence). The CDR3 nucleotides read TGTGCCAGCAGCTTAGGGATTGGGACACCAAACAATGAGCAGTTCTTC. Amino acids: CASSLGIGTPNNEQFF.

The chain is built from TRBV5-6 and TRBJ2-1; no reliable D call. V dropped 2 bases and J dropped 0 bases, with 9 bases sitting between them. CDR3 length equals 15 residues. Germline values: CDR1 SGHDT, CDR2 YYEEEE. CDR3: CASSFDLSSYNEQFF. The CDR3 DNA follows: TGTGCCAGCAGCTTCGATTTGAGCTCCTACAATGAGCAGTTCTTC.

The J gene is TRBJ2-5, the V gene TRBV20-1, with 9 bases that match TRBD1. The CDR3 runs 14 residues. Trimming took 1 base from V and 5 from J; bases not matched to a gene: 5. CDR1 and CDR2 (germline): DFQATT, SNEGSKA (reference sequence). The CDR3 nucleotides are TGCAGTGCTAGAGGAGGGACAGGGATGGAGACCCAGTACTTC. Translated: CSARGGTGMETQYF.

The chain has TRBV2 and TRBJ2-7, with TRBD1 matching 7 bases. The CDR3 contains 14 residues. The V and J ends lost 6 bases and 4 bases, in that order; junction bases with no gene match: 9. Germline loops: CDR1 SNHLY, CDR2 FYNNEI. CDR3 coding DNA: TGTGCCAGCAGGCCTGACAGGGCTCTTTACGAGCAGTACTTC. Its translation is CASRPDRALYEQYF.

The J gene is TRBJ2-3, the V gene TRBV6-2 or TRBV6-3; 11 bases align to TRBD1. The junction had 5 bases not matched to a gene; V was cut back by 1 base and J by 2 bases. This CDR3 comprises 17 residues. CDR1 and CDR2 from the germline V gene are MNHEY and SVGEGT. The CDR3 DNA sequence: TGTGCCAGCAGTTACTGGACAGGGGGCGCGATCACAGATACGCAGTATTTT. This sequence encodes CASSYWTGGAITDTQYF.

The chain employs TRBV27 and TRBJ1-5; 7 bases map to TRBD1. This CDR3 region has 16 residues. Per germline, CDR1 MNHEY and CDR2 SMNVEV (reference sequence). V dropped 2 bases and J dropped 7; count of bases not matched to a gene: 11. CDR3 residues: CASSLGGGTVAQPQHF. CDR3 nucleotides: TGTGCCAGCAGTTTAGGCGGGGGGACAGTCGCGCAGCCCCAGCATTTT.